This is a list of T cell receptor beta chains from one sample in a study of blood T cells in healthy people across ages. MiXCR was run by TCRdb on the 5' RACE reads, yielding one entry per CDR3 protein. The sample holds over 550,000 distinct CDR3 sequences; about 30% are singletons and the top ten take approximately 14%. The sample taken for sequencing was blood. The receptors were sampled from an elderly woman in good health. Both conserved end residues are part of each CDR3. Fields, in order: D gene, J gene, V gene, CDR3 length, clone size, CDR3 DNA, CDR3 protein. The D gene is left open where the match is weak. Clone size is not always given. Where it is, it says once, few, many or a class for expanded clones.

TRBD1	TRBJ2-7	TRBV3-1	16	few	TGTGCCAGCAGCCATCGTCCACAGGGGAGAACCTACGAGCAGTACTTC	CASSHRPQGRTYEQYF
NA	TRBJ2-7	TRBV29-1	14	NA	TGCAGCGTTCCATCTACTGAAAACGCCTACGAGCAGTACTTC	CSVPSTENAYEQYF
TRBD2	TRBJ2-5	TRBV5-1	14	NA	TGCGCCAGCAGCTTGGCTCGGGAGGGGGAGACCCAGTACTTC	CASSLAREGETQYF
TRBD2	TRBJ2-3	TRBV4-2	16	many	TGTGCCAGCAGCCAAGTAGGGCTAGCGGGGGTGTATACGCAGTATTTT	CASSQVGLAGVYTQYF
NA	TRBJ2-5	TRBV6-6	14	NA	TGTGCCAGCAGTTACTCGACTGTTGAAGAGACCCAGTACTTC	CASSYSTVEETQYF
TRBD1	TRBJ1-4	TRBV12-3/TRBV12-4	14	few	TGTGCCAGCAGTCCCAGGGGGCAGGGTGAAAAACTGTTTTTT	CASSPRGQGEKLFF
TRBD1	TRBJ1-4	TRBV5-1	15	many	TGCGCCAGCAGCGTTGGACAGGGCAAGGGGGAAAAACTGTTTTTT	CASSVGQGKGEKLFF
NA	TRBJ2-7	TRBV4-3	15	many	TGCGCCAGCAGCCAAGATCGGGGCCGAATGTACGAGCAGTACTTC	CASSQDRGRMYEQYF
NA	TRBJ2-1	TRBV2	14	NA	TGTGCCAGCAGTGCCCAAGGGCAGGGTAATGAGCAGTTCTTC	CASSAQGQGNEQFF
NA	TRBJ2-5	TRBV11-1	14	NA	TGTGCCAGCAGCCACGGGACGCAGCAAGAGACCCAGTACTTC	CASSHGTQQETQYF
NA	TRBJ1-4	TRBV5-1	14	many	TGCGCCAGCAGCTTAACCGGGACCCGTGAAAAACTGTTTTTT	CASSLTGTREKLFF
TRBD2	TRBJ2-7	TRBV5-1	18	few	TGCGCCAGCAGCTTGGGGGGACTAGCCTCTTCTGGGCGCAATGAGCAGTACTTC	CASSLGGLASSGRNEQYF
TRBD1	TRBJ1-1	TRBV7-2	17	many	TGTGCCAGCAGCGACTACGGGACAGGCGTTATGAACACTGAAGCTTTCTTT	CASSDYGTGVMNTEAFF
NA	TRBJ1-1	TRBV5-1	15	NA	TGCGCCAGCAGCTCTACCGACAGAATGAACACTGAAGCTTTCTTT	CASSSTDRMNTEAFF
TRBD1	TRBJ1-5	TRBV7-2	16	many	TGTGCCAGCAGCTCCTTGGACAGGGTGGTCGATCAGCCCCAGCATTTT	CASSSLDRVVDQPQHF
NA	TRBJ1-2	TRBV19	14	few	TGTGCCAGTAGGTCGTACCGGGACACCTATGGCTACACCTTC	CASRSYRDTYGYTF
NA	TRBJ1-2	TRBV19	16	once	TGTGCCAGTAGTACGGGGTTGTCTGGAAACGTATATGGCTACACCTTC	CASSTGLSGNVYGYTF
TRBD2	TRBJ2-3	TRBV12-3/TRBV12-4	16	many	TGTGCCAGCAGCCTCCTGGCGGGGGGAAACACAGATACGCAGTATTTT	CASSLLAGGNTDTQYF
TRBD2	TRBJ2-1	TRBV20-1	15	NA	TGCACTGCTAGTGAACTGGCGGGGGGTTACAATGAGCTGTTCTTC	CTASELAGGYNELFF
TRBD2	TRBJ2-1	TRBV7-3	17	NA	TGTGCCAGCAGTCCACTAAGACTAGCGGGCGCCTACAATGAGCAGTTCTTC	CASSPLRLAGAYNEQFF
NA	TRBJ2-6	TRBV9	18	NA	TGTGCCAGCAGCCAAGAGAGGACAGCTTTCTCTGGGGCCAACGTCCTGACTTTC	CASSQERTAFSGANVLTF
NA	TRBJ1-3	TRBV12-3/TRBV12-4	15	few	TGTGCCAGCAGCACGCAGGGGTACTCTGGAAACACCATATATTTT	CASSTQGYSGNTIYF
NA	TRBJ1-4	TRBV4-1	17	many	TGCGCCAGCAGCCAAGTAACCTCTGGGGTGTCTGGCTCGTCACTGTTTTTT	CASSQVTSGVSGSSLFF
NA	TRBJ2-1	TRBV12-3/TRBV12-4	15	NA	TGTGCCAGCAGTTTAGCGTCCAGGAACGACAATGAGCAGTTCTTC	CASSLASRNDNEQFF
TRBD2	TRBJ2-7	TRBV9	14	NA	TGTGCCAGCAGCAGGGGGACTAGCAGCTACGAGCAGTACTTC	CASSRGTSSYEQYF
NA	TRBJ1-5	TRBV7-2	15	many	TGTGCCAGCAGCTTAGGACAGCTAAGCAATCAGCCCCAGCATTTT	CASSLGQLSNQPQHF
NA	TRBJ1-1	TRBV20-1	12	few	TGCAGTGCTAGATTTGGGACGGGTGAAGCTTTCTTT	CSARFGTGEAFF
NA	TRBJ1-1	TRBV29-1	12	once	TGCAGCATAAAGACACCGAACACTGAAGCTTTCTTT	CSIKTPNTEAFF
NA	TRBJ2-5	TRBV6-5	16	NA	TGTGCCAGCAGTACCCGTTCCCGGGGCCTGCGAGAGACCCAGTACTTC	CASSTRSRGLRETQYF
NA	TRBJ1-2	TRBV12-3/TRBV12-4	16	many	TGTGCCAGCAGTTTTAGGCCGAGGCAGGCTAACTATGGCTACACCTTC	CASSFRPRQANYGYTF
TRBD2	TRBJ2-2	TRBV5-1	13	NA	TGCGCCAGCAGCTTAAGACTAGCGGCGGAGCTGTTTTTT	CASSLRLAAELFF
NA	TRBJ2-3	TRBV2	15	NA	TGTGCCAGCAGTGAAGACTGGCGAGGCACAGATACGCAGTATTTT	CASSEDWRGTDTQYF
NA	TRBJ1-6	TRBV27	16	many	TGTGCCAGCAGTTTATCCCAAAGCTCCTATAATTCACCCCTCCACTTT	CASSLSQSSYNSPLHF
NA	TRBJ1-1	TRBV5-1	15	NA	TGCGCCAGCAGCTTGGAGGTCTCAGGGAACACTGAAGCTTTCTTT	CASSLEVSGNTEAFF
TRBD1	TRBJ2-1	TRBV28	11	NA	TGTGCCAGCCTGACAGGGTATGAGCAGTTCTTC	CASLTGYEQFF
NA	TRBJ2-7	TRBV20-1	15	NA	TGCAGTGCCCTTGCGGTCGCGTCTTCCTACAATGAGCAGTACTTC	CSALAVASSYNEQYF
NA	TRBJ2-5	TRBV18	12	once	TGTGCCAGCTCACCAACAAAGGAGACCCAGTACTTC	CASSPTKETQYF
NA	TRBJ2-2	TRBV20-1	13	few	TGCAGTGCCCCGGACGGGAACACCGGGGAGCTGTTTTTT	CSAPDGNTGELFF
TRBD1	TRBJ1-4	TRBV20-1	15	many	TGCAGTGCTAGGGCACCAGGGGGAAGCTATGAAAAACTGTTTTTT	CSARAPGGSYEKLFF
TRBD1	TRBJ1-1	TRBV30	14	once	TGTGCCTGGAGTGGGGACAGGGGACTACTAGGTGCTTTCTTT	CAWSGDRGLLGAFF
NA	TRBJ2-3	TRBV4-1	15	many	TGCGCCAGCAGCTCTCTGTGGACTTTCACAGATACGCAGTATTTT	CASSSLWTFTDTQYF
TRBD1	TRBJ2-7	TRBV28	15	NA	TGTGCCACCTCACTCGGGACAGAACTAACCTACGAGCAGTACTTC	CATSLGTELTYEQYF
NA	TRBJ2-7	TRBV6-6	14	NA	TGTGCCAGCACCTCCCAGGAAAGATCCTACGAGCAGTACTTC	CASTSQERSYEQYF
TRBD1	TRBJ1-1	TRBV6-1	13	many	TGTGCCAGCAGTAACAGGGGGAGCACTGAAGCTTTCTTT	CASSNRGSTEAFF
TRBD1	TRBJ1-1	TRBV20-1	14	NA	TGCAGTGCTAGAGATCCGGGACAGACTTTTGGAGCTTTCTTT	CSARDPGQTFGAFF
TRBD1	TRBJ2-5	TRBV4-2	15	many	TGTGCCAGCAGCTACCACTGGGACAGCCAAGAGACCCAGTACTTC	CASSYHWDSQETQYF
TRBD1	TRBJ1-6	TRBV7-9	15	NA	TGTGCCAGCAGCAGGCCGACAGGGGCTCATTCACCCCTCCACTTT	CASSRPTGAHSPLHF
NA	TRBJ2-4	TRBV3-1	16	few	TGTGCCAGCAGCCAATCGGACATTCTAGCCAAAAACATTCAGTACTTC	CASSQSDILAKNIQYF
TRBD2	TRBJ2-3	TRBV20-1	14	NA	TGCAGTGCTCCTAGCGGGAGTGGTGGGGATACGCAGTATTTT	CSAPSGSGGDTQYF
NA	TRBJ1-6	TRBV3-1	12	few	TGTGCCAGCAGCCAAGACCGCCGGCCCCTCCACTTT	CASSQDRRPLHF
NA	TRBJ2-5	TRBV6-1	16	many	TGTGCCAGCAGTGAAGCACCAAGGGCCAAAGAAGAGACCCAGTACTTC	CASSEAPRAKEETQYF
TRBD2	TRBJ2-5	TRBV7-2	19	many	TGTGCCAGCAGCTTGGCTAGCGGGGGGGCGGGGGGAAGGTTCGAGACCCAGTACTTC	CASSLASGGAGGRFETQYF
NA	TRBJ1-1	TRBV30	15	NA	TGTGCCTGGAGTGCGGCAGGGCGGCCGAACACTGAAGCTTTCTTT	CAWSAAGRPNTEAFF
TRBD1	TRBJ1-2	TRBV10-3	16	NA	TGTGCCATCAGTGAACGAAGGGCAGGGGGAAGCTATGGCTACACCTTC	CAISERRAGGSYGYTF
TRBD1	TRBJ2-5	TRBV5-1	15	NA	TGCGCCAGCAGCTTGTCCCGGACAGGGCAAGAGACCCAGTACTTC	CASSLSRTGQETQYF
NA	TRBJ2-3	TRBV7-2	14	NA	TGTGCCAGCAGCTTAGGGGGGGTGATAGATACGCAGTATTTT	CASSLGGVIDTQYF
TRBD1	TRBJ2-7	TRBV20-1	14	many	TGCAGTGCTGCGGGCGGGACAGGGGCCAACGAGCAGTACTTC	CSAAGGTGANEQYF
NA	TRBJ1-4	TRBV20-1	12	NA	TGCAGTGCTACCTTGGTCGAGGGAAGACTGTTTTTT	CSATLVEGRLFF
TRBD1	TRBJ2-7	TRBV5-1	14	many	TGCGCCAGCAGCCAGGGGGCGCGTGACCACGAGCAGTACTTC	CASSQGARDHEQYF